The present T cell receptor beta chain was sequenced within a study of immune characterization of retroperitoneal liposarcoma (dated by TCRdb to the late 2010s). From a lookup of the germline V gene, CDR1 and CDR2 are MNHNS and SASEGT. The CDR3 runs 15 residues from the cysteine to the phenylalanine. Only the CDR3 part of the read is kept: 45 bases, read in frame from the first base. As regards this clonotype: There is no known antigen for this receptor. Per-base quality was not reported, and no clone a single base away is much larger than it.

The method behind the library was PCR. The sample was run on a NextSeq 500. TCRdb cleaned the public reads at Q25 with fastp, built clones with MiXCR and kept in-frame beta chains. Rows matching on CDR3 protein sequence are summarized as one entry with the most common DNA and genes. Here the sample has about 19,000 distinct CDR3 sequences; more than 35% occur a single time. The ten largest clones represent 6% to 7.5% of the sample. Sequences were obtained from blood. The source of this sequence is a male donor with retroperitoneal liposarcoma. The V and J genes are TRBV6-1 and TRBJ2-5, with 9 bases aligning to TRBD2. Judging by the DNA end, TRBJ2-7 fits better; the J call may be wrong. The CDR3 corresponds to CASRPIAGVVYEQYF. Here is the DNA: TGTGCCAGCAGACCAATAGCGGGAGTTGTGTACGAGCAGTACTTC.